Reported below is one T cell receptor (beta chain). The antigen is not known. Its ends do not fully match the called genes, so a read error is possible. CDR3 length equals 11 residues. CDR1 and CDR2 from the germline V gene are SGHRS and YFSETQ. The record originates from a study of T cells in localized non-small cell lung cancer. Points from the study as a whole: Sequencing covered just one tumor region, so heterogeneity cannot be ruled out. Adjacent lung tissue had a median roughly 62 of the top 100 clones found in the tumor. Clonality peaked in uninvolved adjacent lung rather than tumor. Increased T cell density in blood showed an association with longer overall survival.

Produced via immunoSEQ multiplex PCR; TCRdb's table is partial and in-frame only. The repertoire consists of about 32,000 clones, with approximately 85% occurring once and the leading ten covering 3.5% to 5%. The receptor was derived from a woman aged 35 to 70 with stage III lung adenocarcinoma. The J gene is TRBJ2-1, the V gene TRBV5-1, with TRBD2 matching over 10 bases. The sample was peripheral blood mononuclear cells, taken before any cancer treatment. CDR3 sequence (DNA): TGCGCCAGCAGCTCAGGACTAGCGGAGATCTTC. Translation: CASSSGLAEIF.